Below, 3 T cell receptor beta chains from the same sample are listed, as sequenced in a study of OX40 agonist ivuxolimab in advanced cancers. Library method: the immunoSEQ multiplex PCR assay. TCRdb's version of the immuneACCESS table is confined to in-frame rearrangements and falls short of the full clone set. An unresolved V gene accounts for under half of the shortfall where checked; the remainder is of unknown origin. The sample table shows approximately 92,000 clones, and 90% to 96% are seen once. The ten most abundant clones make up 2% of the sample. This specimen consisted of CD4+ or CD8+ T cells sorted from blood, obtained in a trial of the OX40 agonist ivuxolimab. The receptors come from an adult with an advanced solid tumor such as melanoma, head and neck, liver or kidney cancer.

The CDR3 DNA reads TGTGCCAGCAGTTCGAGTCTACGATCTCCTACTGAAGATGAGCAGTTCTTC. It yields the protein CASSSSLRSPTEDEQFF. This chain uses TRBV5-6 with TRBJ2-1; D not certain. Germline V lookup: CDR1 SGHDT, CDR2 YYEEEE. V was clipped by 5 bases and J by 8 bases, with 26 bases between them. The CDR3 is made up of 17 amino acids.

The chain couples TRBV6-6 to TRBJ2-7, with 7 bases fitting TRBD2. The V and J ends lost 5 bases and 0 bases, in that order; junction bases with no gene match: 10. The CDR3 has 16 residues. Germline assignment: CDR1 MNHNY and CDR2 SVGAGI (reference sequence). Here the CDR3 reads CASSRPGLGYSYEQYF. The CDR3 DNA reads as TGTGCCAGCAGTCGACCAGGACTAGGGTACTCCTACGAGCAGTACTTC.

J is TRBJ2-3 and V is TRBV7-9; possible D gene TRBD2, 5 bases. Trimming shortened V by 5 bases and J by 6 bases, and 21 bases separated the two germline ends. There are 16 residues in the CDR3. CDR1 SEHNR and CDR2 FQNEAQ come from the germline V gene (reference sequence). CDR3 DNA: TGTGCCAGCAGCCATAGGACTGCCAGAGTTGGCGATACGCAGTATTTT. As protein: CASSHRTARVGDTQYF. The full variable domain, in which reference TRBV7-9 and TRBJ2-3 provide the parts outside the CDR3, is DTGVSQNPRHKITKRGQNVTFRCDPISEHNRLYWYRQTLGQGPEFLTYFQNEAQLEKSRLLSDRFSAERPKGSFSTLEIQRTEQGDSAMYLCASSHRTARVGDTQYFGPGTRLTVL.